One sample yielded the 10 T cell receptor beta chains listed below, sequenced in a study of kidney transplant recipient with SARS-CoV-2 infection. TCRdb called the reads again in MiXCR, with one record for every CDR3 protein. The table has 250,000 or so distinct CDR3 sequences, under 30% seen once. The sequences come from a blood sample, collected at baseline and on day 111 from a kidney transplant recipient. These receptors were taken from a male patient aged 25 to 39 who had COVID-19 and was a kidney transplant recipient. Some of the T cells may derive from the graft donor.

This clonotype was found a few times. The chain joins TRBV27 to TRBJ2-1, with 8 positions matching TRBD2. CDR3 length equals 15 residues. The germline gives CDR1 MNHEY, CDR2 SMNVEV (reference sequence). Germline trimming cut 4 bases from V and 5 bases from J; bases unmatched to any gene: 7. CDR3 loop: CASSSPGLVNNEQFF. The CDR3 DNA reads TGTGCCAGCAGTTCTCCGGGACTAGTGAACAATGAGCAGTTCTTC.

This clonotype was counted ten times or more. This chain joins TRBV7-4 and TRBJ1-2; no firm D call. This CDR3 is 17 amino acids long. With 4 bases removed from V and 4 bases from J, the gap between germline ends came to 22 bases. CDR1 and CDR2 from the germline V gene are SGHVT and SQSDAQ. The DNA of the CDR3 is TGTGCCAGCAGCTATTCTGATTCAGCTCGAAAGACCTATGGCTACACCTTC. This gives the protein CASSYSDSARKTYGYTF.

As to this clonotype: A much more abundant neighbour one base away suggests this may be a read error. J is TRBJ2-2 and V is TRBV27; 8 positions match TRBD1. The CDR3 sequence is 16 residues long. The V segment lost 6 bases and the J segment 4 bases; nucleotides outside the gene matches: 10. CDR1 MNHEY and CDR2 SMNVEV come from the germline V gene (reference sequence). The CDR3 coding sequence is TGTGCCAGCAGCCCAGGCAGGGGGCAGGGCACCGGGGAGCTGTTTTTT. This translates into CASSPGRGQGTGELFF.

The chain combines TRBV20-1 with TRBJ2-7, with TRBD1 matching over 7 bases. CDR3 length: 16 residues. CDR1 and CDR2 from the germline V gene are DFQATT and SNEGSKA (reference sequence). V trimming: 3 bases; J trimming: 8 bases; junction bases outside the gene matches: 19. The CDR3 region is CSARDRQTGKGNKQYF. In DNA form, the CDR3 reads TGCAGTGCTAGGGATCGTCAGACAGGGAAAGGAAACAAGCAGTACTTC.

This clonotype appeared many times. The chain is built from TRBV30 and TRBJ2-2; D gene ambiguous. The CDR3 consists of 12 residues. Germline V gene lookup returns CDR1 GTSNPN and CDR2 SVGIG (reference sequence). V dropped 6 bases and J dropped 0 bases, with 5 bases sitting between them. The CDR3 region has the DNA TGTGCCTGCCTGACGAACACCGGGGAGCTGTTTTTT. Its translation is CACLTNTGELFF.

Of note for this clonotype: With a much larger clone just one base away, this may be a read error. The CDR3 DNA follows: TGTGCCGGCAGTTACTCGACCGCCGGGACAGGGGGCTACGAGCAGTACTTC. Its protein product is CAGSYSTAGTGGYEQYF. The J gene is TRBJ2-7, the V gene TRBV6-5; 11 bases are shared with TRBD1. The CDR3 has 17 amino acids. Germline CDR1 is MNHEY and CDR2 is SVGAGI.

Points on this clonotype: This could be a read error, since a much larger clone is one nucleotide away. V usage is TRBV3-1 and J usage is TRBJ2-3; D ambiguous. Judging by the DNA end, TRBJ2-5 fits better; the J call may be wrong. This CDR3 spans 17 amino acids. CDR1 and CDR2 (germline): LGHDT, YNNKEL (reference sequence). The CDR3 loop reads CASSIVFPTSFSETQYF. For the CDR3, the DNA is TGTGCCAGCAGCATCGTTTTTCCCACTTCTTTCTCTGAGACCCAGTACTTC.

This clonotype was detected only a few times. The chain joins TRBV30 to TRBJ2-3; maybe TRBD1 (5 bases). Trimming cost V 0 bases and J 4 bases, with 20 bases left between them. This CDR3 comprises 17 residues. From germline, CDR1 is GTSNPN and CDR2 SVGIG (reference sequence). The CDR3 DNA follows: TGTGCCTGGAGTGTCGTTGTGCCCCCAGGGCGCGCAGATACGCAGTATTTT. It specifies CAWSVVVPPGRADTQYF.

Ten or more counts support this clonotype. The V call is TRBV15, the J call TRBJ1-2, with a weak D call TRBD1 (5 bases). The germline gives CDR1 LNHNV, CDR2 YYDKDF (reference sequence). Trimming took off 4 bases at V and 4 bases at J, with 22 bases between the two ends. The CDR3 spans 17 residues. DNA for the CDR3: TGTGCCACCAGCATGAGGACAAGGTGTGGAAAGACCTATGGCTACACCTTC. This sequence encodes CATSMRTRCGKTYGYTF. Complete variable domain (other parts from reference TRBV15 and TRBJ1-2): DAMVIQNPRYQVTQFGKPVTLSCSQTLNHNVMYWYQQKSSQAPKLLFHYYDKDFNNEADTPDNFQSRRPNTSFCFLDIRSPGLGDTAMYLCATSMRTRCGKTYGYTFGSGTRLTVV.

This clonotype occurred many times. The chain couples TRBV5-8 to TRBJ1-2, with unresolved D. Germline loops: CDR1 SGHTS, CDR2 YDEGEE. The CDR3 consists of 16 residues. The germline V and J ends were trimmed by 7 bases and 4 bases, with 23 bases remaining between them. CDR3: CASRTTHPRKTYGYTF. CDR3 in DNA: TGTGCCAGCCGTACGACTCATCCACGAAAGACCTATGGCTACACCTTC.